These 3 T cell receptor beta chains were all obtained from the same sample, sequenced in a study of cytomegalovirus exposure and HLA in healthy donors. Sequencing was performed with immunoSEQ multiplex PCR; in TCRdb, only in-frame clones are kept and a portion is missing. The repertoire has more than 55,000 clones, approximately 94% of them found once; the top ten carry 0.55% to 0.8%. Sequencing was done on a sample of PBMCs. The receptor set was obtained from a woman aged 18-30 years in good health and CMV-seronegative.

This clone showed up just a few times. The chain employs TRBV6-4 and TRBJ1-2; no definite D call. The germline V gene has CDR1 MRHNA and CDR2 SNTAGT. Trimming removed 3 bases from V and 4 bases from J, with 12 bases in between. The CDR3 covers 14 residues. CDR3 sequence (DNA): TGTGCCAGCAGTGAAGATCCAGCTAGCTATGGCTACACCTTC. Encoded protein: CASSEDPASYGYTF.

The chain carries TRBV6-5 and TRBJ2-1; 9 bases align to TRBD2. Germline lookup yields CDR1 MNHEY and CDR2 SVGAGI. This CDR3 contains 15 residues. The V segment lost 0 bases and the J segment 5 bases; nucleotides outside the gene matches: 2. The CDR3 nucleotides are TGTGCCAGCAGTTACTCATCTAGCGGGAACAATGAGCAGTTCTTC. It codes for CASSYSSSGNNEQFF.

This rearrangement joins TRBV5-1 to TRBJ2-7, with 7 bases identical to TRBD1. The CDR3 is made up of 14 amino acids. V lost 4 bases, J lost 5 bases, and 9 bases stayed unmatched. In germline, CDR1 is SGHRS, CDR2 YFSETQ. The CDR3 is CASSLQGYQDEQYF. DNA for the CDR3: TGCGCCAGCAGCCTACAGGGGTACCAGGACGAGCAGTACTTC.